This TCR beta chain derives from a study of CXCR4 blockade with PD-1 therapy in pancreatic cancer. Profiled with immunoSEQ multiplex PCR; TCRdb holds only in-frame clones, not every one. This sample has about 17,000 clones, with over 60% found just once. The CDR3 sequence is 14 residues long. V dropped 2 bases and J dropped 5; count of bases not matched to a gene: 2. Germline lookup yields CDR1 KGHSY and CDR2 FQNENV. The receptor's source is a human donor with pancreatic ductal adenocarcinoma. The rearrangement links TRBV16 to TRBJ1-4; 7 bases align to TRBD1. The sample was tumor tissue. The CDR3 region has the DNA TGTGCCAGCAGCCAACGACAGGGAAATGAAAAACTGTTTTTT. Translating it yields CASSQRQGNEKLFF. The whole variable domain, remainder taken from reference TRBV16 and TRBJ1-4, is GEEVAQTPKHLVRGEGQKAKLYCAPIKGHSYVFWYQQVLKNEFKFLISFQNENVFDETGMPKERFSAKCLPNSPCSLEIQATKLEDSAVYFCASSQRQGNEKLFFGSGTQLSVL.